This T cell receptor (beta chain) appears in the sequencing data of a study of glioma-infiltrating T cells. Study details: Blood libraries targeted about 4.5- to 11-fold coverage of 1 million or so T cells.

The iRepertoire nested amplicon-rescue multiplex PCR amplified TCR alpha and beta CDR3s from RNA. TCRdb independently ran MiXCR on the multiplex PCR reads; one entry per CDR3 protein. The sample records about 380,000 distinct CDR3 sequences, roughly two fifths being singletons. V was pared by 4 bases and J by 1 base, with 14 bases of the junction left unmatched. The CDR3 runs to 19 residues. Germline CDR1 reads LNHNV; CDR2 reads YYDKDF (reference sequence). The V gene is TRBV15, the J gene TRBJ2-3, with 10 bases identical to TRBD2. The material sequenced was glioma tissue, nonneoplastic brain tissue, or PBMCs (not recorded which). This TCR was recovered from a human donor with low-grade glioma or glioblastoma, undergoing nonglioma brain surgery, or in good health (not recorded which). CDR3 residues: CATSNPASGSGQGTDTQYF. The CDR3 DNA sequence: TGTGCCACCAGCAATCCTGCTAGCGGGAGCGGGCAGGGCACAGATACGCAGTATTTT.